This is a list of T cell receptor beta chains from one sample in a study of regulatory T cells in long-lasting Graves disease. One entry per CDR3 protein results from TCRdb running MiXCR on the multiplex PCR reads. Of roughly 440,000 distinct CDR3 sequences listed, roughly 15% are singletons. These sequences were also reported in another study, on T cells in Graves' hyperthyroidism and ophthalmopathy.

Source: peripheral blood mononuclear cells (PBMCs), taken at new diagnosis, from a patient treated with antithyroid drugs. The source is a woman under 30 with Graves disease. Both conserved end residues are part of each CDR3. D genes are given only for firm matches. Part of the rows lack a size; the others show once, few, many or a class for expanded clones.

-	TRBD1	TRBV5-6	TRBJ2-7	CASSARDRGLLGEQYF
few	TRBD2	TRBV3-1	TRBJ2-1	CASSQNPGGRIDEQFF
-	-	TRBV6-1	TRBJ2-2	CASKGPSGELFF
many	TRBD1	TRBV12-3/TRBV12-4	TRBJ2-1	CVSSSDGQGVDEQFF
few	-	TRBV28	TRBJ2-7	CASSSPMAGVGYEQYF
many	-	TRBV28	TRBJ2-7	CASNRVGEQYF
few	TRBD2	TRBV4-3	TRBJ2-3	CASSHTLAGSTDTQYF
few	TRBD1	TRBV10-3	TRBJ1-4	CAISGIRGQGEKLFF
many	TRBD2	TRBV20-1	TRBJ2-1	CSAHRPGLDYNEQFF
-	TRBD1	TRBV20-1	TRBJ2-2	CSARDREKLNTGELFF
many	-	TRBV2	TRBJ2-5	CASRMGQETQYF
many	-	TRBV29-1	TRBJ1-1	CSGRDRFQNTEAFF
-	TRBD2	TRBV9	TRBJ2-5	CASSAPPAGVETQYF
few	TRBD1	TRBV10-3	TRBJ2-3	CATGDRSTDTQYF
many	TRBD1	TRBV28	TRBJ1-2	CASAPGTDYGYTF
many	-	TRBV6-2/TRBV6-3	TRBJ1-2	CASRDSAAANYGYTF
-	-	TRBV5-5	TRBJ1-6	CASSLSQDRPLHF
few	-	TRBV7-8	TRBJ2-7	CASSDPSASLPYGQYF